This T cell receptor beta chain emerged from a study of blood T cell repertoires in COVID-19. How the authors handled the data: For nucleated cells, counts were estimated from reference gene primer amplification. Sequenced by immunoSEQ multiplex PCR; TCRdb stores in-frame clones only, minus some. V, J and clone size are those of that table, while D and trimming were read from the DNA. This table holds fewer than 95,000 clones, more than 80% found once. The length of the CDR3 is 12 residues. V lost 4 bases to trimming and J lost 7 bases, with 7 bases between them. This receptor was identified in a man aged 50-60 years with active or convalescent COVID-19. The rearrangement joins TRBV12-3 or TRBV12-4 to TRBJ2-2; D remains unclear. Sequencing input: peripheral blood. Here the CDR3 reads CASSSSLGELFF. The DNA for the CDR3 is TGTGCCAGCAGTTCTTCCCTCGGGGAGCTGTTTTTT.